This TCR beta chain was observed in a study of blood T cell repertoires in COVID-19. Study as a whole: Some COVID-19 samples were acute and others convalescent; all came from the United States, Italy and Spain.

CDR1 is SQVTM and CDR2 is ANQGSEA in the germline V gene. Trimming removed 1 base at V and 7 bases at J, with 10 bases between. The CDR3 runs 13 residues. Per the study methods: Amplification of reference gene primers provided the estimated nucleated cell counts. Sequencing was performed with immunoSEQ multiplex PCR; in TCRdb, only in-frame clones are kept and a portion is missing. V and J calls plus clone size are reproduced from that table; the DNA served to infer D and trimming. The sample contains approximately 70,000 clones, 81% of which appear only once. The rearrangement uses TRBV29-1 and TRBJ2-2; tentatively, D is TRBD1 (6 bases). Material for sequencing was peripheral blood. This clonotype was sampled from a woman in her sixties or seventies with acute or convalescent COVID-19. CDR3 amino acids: CSVEGQGIGELFF. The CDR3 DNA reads TGCAGCGTTGAAGGGCAGGGGATCGGGGAGCTGTTTTTT.